Sequencing of this T cell receptor beta chain was carried out in a study of cytomegalovirus exposure and HLA in healthy donors. Trimming at V came to 4 bases and at J to 0 bases, leaving 3 bases not matched to a gene. Germline V gene lookup returns CDR1 SGHRS and CDR2 YFSETQ. The length of the CDR3 is 14 residues. Regarding the study as a whole: Per a later analysis, HLA-associated TCR beta chains showed more clonal expansion than other, equally common TCR beta chains.

As regards this clone: The target antigen is unknown.

PCR was performed using 60 Vbeta and 13 Jbeta primers. Repertoires were generated with immunoSEQ multiplex PCR, while TCRdb's copy carries only in-frame clones and drops some. The sample gives some 140,000 clones, around 77% of which show up once; 0.94% is in the top ten. The rearrangement joins TRBV5-1 to TRBJ1-1; TRBD1 agrees at 7 bases. Sequences were obtained from PBMCs. This receptor was taken from a woman aged 55-69 years in good health and CMV-seronegative. The CDR3 DNA is TGCGCCAGCAGCAGGGACAGCCTGAACACTGAAGCTTTCTTT. The encoded protein is CASSRDSLNTEAFF.